The sample holds many counts of the clone carrying this TCR beta chain. It was template switching that added a universal primer site, and there were unique molecular identifiers on the cDNA. MiXCR was run by TCRdb on the 5' RACE reads, yielding one entry per CDR3 protein. There are fewer than 450,000 distinct CDR3 sequences in the sample; 8.5% to 10% occur only once, and 8% to 10% lies in the top ten. This entry comes from a study of identical twins. CDR3 length: 14 amino acids. The germline V gene encodes CDR1 KGHDR and CDR2 SFDVKD. The V gene end was trimmed by 6 bases and the J gene end by 4 bases; junction bases not matched to a gene: 5.

The clonotype was recovered from a woman aged 45-65 years in good health. The chain couples TRBV24-1 to TRBJ2-1; 7 positions agree with TRBD2. The sequencing input was naive T cells sorted from blood. CDR3 bases: TGTGCCACCAGTTCCCGGACTAGTTACAATGAGCAGTTCTTC. Translating it yields CATSSRTSYNEQFF.